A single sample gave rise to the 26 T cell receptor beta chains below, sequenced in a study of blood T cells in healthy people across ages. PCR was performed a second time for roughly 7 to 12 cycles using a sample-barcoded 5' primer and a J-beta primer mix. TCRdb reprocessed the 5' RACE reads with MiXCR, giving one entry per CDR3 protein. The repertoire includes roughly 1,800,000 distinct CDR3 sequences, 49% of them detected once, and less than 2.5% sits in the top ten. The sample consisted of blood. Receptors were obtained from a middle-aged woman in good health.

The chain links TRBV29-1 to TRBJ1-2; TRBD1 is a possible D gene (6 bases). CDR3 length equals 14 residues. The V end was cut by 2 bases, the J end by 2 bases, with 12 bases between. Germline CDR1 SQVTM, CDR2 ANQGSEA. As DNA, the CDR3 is TGCAGCGTTGAATCAGGGGTGGGGAACTATGGCTACACCTTC. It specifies CSVESGVGNYGYTF.

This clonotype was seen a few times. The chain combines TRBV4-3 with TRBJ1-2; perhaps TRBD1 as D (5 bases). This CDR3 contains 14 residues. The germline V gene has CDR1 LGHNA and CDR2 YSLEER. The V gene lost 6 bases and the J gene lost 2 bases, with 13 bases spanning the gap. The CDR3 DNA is TGCGCCAGCAGTTTCAGCAGGGTGAACTATGGCTACACCTTC. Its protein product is CASSFSRVNYGYTF.

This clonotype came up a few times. The CDR3 DNA follows: TGTGCCAGCAGCTTAGCCCCGGGACTAGGATCAAGTGAGACCCAGTACTTC. It specifies CASSLAPGLGSSETQYF. The genes are TRBV7-9 and TRBJ2-5; TRBD2 matches at 8 bases. The germline CDR1 and CDR2 sequences are SEHNR and FQNEAQ (reference sequence). J gave up 5 bases and V 0 bases, and 11 bases lay outside the gene matches. The CDR3 contains 17 residues.

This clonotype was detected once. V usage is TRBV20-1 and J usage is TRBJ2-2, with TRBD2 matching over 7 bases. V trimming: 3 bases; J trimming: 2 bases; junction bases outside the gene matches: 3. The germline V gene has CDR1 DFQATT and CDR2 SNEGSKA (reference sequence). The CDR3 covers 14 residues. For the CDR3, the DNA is TGCAGTGCTAGCGGGGGGATCAACACCGGGGAGCTGTTTTTT. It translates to CSASGGINTGELFF.

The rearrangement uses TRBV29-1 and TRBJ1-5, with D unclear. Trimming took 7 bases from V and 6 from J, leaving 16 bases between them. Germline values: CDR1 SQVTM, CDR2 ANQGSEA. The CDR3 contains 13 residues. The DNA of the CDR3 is TGCAGCGCCCGGACTCAATCAGGTCAGCCCCAGCATTTT. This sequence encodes CSARTQSGQPQHF.

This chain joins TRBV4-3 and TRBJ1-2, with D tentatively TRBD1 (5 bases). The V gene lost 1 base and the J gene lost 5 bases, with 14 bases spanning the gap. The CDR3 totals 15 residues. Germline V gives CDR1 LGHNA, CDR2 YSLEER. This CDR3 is CASSQVRGVEYGYTF. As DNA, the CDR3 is TGCGCCAGCAGCCAAGTGCGGGGGGTCGAATATGGCTACACCTTC.

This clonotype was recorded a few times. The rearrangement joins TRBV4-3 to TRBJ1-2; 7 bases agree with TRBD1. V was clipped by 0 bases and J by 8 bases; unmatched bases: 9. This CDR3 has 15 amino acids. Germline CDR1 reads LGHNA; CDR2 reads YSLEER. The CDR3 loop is CASSQEIKGAWGYTF. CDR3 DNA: TGCGCCAGCAGCCAAGAGATCAAGGGGGCGTGGGGCTACACCTTC.

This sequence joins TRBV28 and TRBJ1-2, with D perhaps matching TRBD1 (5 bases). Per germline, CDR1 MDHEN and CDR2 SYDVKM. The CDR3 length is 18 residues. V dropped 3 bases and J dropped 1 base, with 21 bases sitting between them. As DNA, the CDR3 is TGTGCCAGCAGTTTCCTCGGGACGGCCACTAATATTAACTATGGCTACACCTTC. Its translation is CASSFLGTATNINYGYTF.

CDR3 amino acids: CASRETGTIYNEQFF. CDR3 nucleotide sequence: TGTGCCAGCAGGGAGACAGGAACCATCTACAATGAGCAGTTCTTC. V gene TRBV2 combines with J gene TRBJ2-1; possibly TRBD1 for D (6 bases). Germline loops: CDR1 SNHLY, CDR2 FYNNEI. The CDR3 length is 15 residues. Trimming cost V 6 bases and J 3 bases, with 15 bases left between them.

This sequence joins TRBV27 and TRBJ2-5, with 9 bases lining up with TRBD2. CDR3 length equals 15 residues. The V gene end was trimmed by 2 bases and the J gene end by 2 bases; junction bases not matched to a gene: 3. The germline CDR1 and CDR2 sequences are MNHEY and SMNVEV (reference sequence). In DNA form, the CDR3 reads TGTGCCAGCAGTTTACTAGCGGGGAAGCAAGAGACCCAGTACTTC. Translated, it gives CASSLLAGKQETQYF.

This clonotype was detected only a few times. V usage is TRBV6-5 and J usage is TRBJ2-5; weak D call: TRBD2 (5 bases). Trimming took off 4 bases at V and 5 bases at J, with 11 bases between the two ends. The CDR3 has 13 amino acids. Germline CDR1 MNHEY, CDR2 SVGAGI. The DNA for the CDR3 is TGTGCCAGCAGTTTCAAACTAGGGGAGACCCAGTACTTC. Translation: CASSFKLGETQYF.

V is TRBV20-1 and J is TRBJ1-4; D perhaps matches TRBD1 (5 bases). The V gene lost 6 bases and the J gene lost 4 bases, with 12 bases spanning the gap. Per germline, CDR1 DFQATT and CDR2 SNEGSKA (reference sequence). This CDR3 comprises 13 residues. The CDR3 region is CSAADRLNEKLFF. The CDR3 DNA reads TGCAGTGCAGCCGACAGACTTAATGAAAAACTGTTTTTT.

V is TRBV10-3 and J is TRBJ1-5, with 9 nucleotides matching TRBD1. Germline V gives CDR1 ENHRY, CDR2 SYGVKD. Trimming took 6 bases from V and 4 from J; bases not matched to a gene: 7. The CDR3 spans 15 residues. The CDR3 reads CAISPGTGINQPQHF. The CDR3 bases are TGTGCCATCAGCCCTGGGACAGGGATAAATCAGCCCCAGCATTTT.

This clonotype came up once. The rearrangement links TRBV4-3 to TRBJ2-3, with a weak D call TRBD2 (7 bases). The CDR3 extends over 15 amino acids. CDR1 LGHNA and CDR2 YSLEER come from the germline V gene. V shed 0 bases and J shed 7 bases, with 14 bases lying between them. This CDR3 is CASSQERGGVYTQYF. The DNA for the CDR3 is TGCGCCAGCAGCCAAGAAAGGGGGGGGGTTTATACGCAGTATTTT.

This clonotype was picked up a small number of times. CDR3 nucleotides: TGCGCCAGCAGCTTGTATACCGGGGCAGGGGGCGAGCAGTACTTC. Protein product: CASSLYTGAGGEQYF. This chain joins TRBV5-1 and TRBJ2-7; TRBD1 matches 7 bases. Trimming took 1 base from V and 6 from J; bases not matched to a gene: 10. CDR3 length: 15 residues. Germline lookup yields CDR1 SGHRS and CDR2 YFSETQ.

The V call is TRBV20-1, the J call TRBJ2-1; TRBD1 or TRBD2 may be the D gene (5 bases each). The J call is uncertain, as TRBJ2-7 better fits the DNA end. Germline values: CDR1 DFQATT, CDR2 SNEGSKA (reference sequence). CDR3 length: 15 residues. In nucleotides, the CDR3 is TGCAGTGCTAGAAACTCGGGACGGACCTACAATGAGCAGTACTTC. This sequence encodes CSARNSGRTYNEQYF.

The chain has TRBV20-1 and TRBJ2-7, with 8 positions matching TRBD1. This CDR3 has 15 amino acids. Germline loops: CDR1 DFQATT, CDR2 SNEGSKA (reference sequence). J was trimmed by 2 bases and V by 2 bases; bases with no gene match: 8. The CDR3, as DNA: TGCAGTGCTAGAATGACGGGACAGGCCACCTACGAGCAGTACTTC. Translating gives CSARMTGQATYEQYF.

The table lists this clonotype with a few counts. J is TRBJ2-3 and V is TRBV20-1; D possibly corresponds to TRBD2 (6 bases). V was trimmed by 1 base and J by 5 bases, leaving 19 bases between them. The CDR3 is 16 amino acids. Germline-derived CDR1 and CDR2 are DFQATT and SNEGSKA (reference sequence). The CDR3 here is CSARAGRRGQVDTQYF. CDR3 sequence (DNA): TGCAGTGCTAGAGCGGGGAGGCGGGGTCAGGTAGATACGCAGTATTTT.

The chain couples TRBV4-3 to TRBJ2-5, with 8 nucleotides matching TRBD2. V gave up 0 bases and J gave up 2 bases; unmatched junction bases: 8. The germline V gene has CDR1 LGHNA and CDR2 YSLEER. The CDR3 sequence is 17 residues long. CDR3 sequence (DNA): TGCGCCAGCAGCCAAGACCGCTCGGGGGGGGTACAAGAGACCCAGTACTTC. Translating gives CASSQDRSGGVQETQYF.

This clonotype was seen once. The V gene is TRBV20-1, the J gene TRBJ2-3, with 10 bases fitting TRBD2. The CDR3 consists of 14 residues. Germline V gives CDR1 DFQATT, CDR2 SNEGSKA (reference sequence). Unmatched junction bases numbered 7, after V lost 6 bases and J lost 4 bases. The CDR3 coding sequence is TGCAGTGCCAAGCGGGGGGGCCTTTCAGATACGCAGTATTTT. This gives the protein CSAKRGGLSDTQYF.

DNA for the CDR3: TGTGCCACCAGTGATTCCGGCAGGGGGAAGGAGAATGAGCAGTTCTTC. Its translation is CATSDSGRGKENEQFF. The chain is built from TRBV24-1 and TRBJ2-1; the match to TRBD1 covers 7 bases. Germline values: CDR1 KGHDR, CDR2 SFDVKD. The trim removed 2 bases at V and 7 bases at J, leaving 10 bases unmatched. CDR3 length equals 16 residues.

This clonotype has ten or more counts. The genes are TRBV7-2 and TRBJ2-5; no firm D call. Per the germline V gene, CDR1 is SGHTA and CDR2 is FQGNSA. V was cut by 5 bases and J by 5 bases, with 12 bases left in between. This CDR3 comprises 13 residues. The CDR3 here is CASSPSVGETQYF. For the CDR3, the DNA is TGTGCCAGCAGCCCCAGCGTGGGGGAGACCCAGTACTTC. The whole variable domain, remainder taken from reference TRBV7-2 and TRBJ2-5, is GAGVSQSPSNKVTEKGKDVELRCDPISGHTALYWYRQSLGQGLEFLIYFQGNSAPDKSGLPSDRFSAERTGGSVSTLTIQRTQQEDSAVYLCASSPSVGETQYFGPGTRLLVL.

In DNA form, the CDR3 reads TGTGCCAGCGGTGGGAGCGGGGTGGCAGATACGCAGTATTTT. Translation gives CASGGSGVADTQYF. The J gene is TRBJ2-3, the V gene TRBV9; 7 bases line up with TRBD2. CDR3 length equals 14 residues. Germline CDR1 SGDLS, CDR2 YYNGEE. After removal of 7 bases from V and 4 bases from J, the junction contained 9 bases not matched to a gene.

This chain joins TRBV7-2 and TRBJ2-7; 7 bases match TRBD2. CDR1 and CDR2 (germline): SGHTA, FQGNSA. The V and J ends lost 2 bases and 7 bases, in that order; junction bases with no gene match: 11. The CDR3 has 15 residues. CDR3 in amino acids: CASSLTGGGTNEQYF. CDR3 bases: TGTGCCAGCAGCTTAACGGGGGGAGGTACCAATGAGCAGTACTTC.

The chain's CDR3 is CASSQTSGHNEQFF. The CDR3, as DNA: TGTGCCAGCTCCCAAACTAGCGGACACAATGAGCAGTTCTTC. This chain links TRBV18 with TRBJ2-1, with 8 bases lining up with TRBD2. This CDR3 has 14 amino acids. Germline-derived CDR1 and CDR2 are KGHSH and LQKENI. V was clipped by 6 bases and J by 5 bases; unmatched bases: 6.

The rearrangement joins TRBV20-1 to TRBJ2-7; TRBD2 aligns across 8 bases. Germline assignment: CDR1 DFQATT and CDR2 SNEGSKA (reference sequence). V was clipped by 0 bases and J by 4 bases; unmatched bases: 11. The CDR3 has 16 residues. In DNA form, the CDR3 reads TGCAGTGCTAGAGATCCCCGGGAGGCGGGGGGTTACGAGCAGTACTTC. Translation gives CSARDPREAGGYEQYF.